The rows below give T cell receptor beta chains drawn from one sample of a study of shared clonotypes between healthy human individuals. The table came from immunoSEQ multiplex PCR; TCRdb's copy has only in-frame clones and leaves some out. This sample has about 2 million clones; 90% to 95% occur once, and the top ten carry roughly 0.13%. Input material: naive CD4+ T cells sorted from blood. The receptors here all came from a man in his late teens or twenties in good health. CDR3s include the opening cysteine and the closing phenylalanine or tryptophan. Fields, in order: J gene, V gene, clone size, D gene, CDR3 protein, CDR3 DNA. A D gene is named only where the DNA matches it firmly. Clone size is shown for a subset of rows, as once, few, many or a class of expanded clone.

>TRBJ1-1|TRBV28|-|-
CASIAGMEAFF
TGTGCCAGCATAGCTGGGATGGAAGCTTTCTTT
>TRBJ1-2|TRBV29-1|-|TRBD1
CSVEDLPGTGGRGVYGYTF
TGCAGCGTTGAAGATCTCCCCGGGACAGGGGGCCGCGGCGTTTATGGCTACACCTTC
>TRBJ1-2|TRBV5-4|-|-
CASSFFSTNDNYGYTF
TGTGCCAGCAGCTTTTTTTCCACAAACGACAACTATGGCTACACCTTC
>TRBJ2-2|TRBV28|-|-
CASSSHIRETGELFF
TGTGCCAGCAGTTCCCACATTCGGGAGACCGGGGAGCTGTTTTTT
>TRBJ1-2|TRBV6-5|-|TRBD1
CASSLTGWNGYTF
TGTGCCAGCAGTTTGACAGGGTGGAATGGCTACACCTTC
>TRBJ2-2|TRBV9|-|-
CASSVTALQPGAGELFF
TGTGCCAGCAGCGTAACTGCCTTGCAGCCTGGGGCCGGGGAGCTGTTTTTT
>TRBJ1-6|TRBV23-1|few|-
CASSQSIIAGLNSPLHF
TGCGCCAGCAGTCAAAGCATAATTGCAGGGCTTAATTCACCCCTCCACTTT
>TRBJ2-2|TRBV9|-|-
CASSDRPGGELFF
TGTGCCAGCAGCGATCGACCGGGCGGGGAGCTGTTTTTT
>TRBJ1-1|TRBV7-6|-|TRBD1
CASRPQGAGGPEAFF
TGTGCCAGCAGACCCCAGGGGGCGGGTGGGCCTGAAGCTTTCTTT
>TRBJ2-7|TRBV18|once|-
CASSPVGREQYF
TGTGCCAGCTCCCCCGTGGGACGCGAGCAGTACTTC
>TRBJ2-6|TRBV6-1|-|TRBD1
CASRTGSGANVLTF
TGTGCCAGCAGGACAGGGTCGGGGGCCAACGTCCTGACTTTC
>TRBJ2-5|TRBV18|-|-
CASSPTQIQETQYF
TGTGCCAGCTCACCGACACAAATCCAAGAGACCCAGTACTTC
>TRBJ2-5|TRBV29-1|-|-
CSVPKGKARETQYF
TGCAGCGTACCTAAGGGGAAGGCTCGGGAGACCCAGTACTTC
>TRBJ2-7|TRBV7-2|-|-
CASSLGFSYEQYF
TGTGCCAGCAGCTTAGGTTTCTCCTACGAGCAGTACTTC
>TRBJ2-3|TRBV5-1|-|-
CASSSADTDTQYF
TGCGCCAGCAGCTCTGCGGACACAGATACGCAGTATTTT
>TRBJ1-2|TRBV9|few|TRBD1
CASTRQGTYGYTF
TGTGCCAGCACCAGACAGGGTACCTATGGCTACACCTTC
>TRBJ2-7|TRBV9|-|TRBD2
CASSLGLAAYEQYF
TGTGCCAGCAGTCTAGGACTAGCAGCCTACGAGCAGTACTTC
>TRBJ2-1|TRBV4-1|-|TRBD2
CASSQGLAGYNEQFF
TGCGCCAGCAGCCAAGGACTAGCGGGCTACAATGAGCAGTTCTTC
>TRBJ1-6|TRBV30|once|-
CAWRGRDSYNSPLHF
TGTGCCTGGAGGGGCAGGGATTCCTATAATTCACCCCTCCACTTT
>TRBJ1-4|TRBV10-3|-|-
CAISDAPPEQGNEKLFF
TGTGCCATCAGTGATGCCCCACCAGAGCAGGGGAATGAAAAACTGTTTTTT
>TRBJ1-2|TRBV2|-|-
CASSERFFFNGYTF
TGTGCCAGCAGTGAGCGTTTTTTCTTTAACGGCTACACCTTC
>TRBJ2-5|TRBV18|-|TRBD1
CASSLGQGAMETQYF
TGTGCCAGCTCACTGGGCCAGGGGGCCATGGAGACCCAGTACTTC
>TRBJ2-5|TRBV7-2|-|TRBD2
CASSPGGSSGVLAETQYF
TGTGCCAGCAGTCCGGGGGGGTCCAGCGGGGTGTTGGCAGAGACCCAGTACTTC
>TRBJ1-5|TRBV11-2|once|-
CASSDGAGQPQHF
TGTGCCAGCAGCGACGGCGCGGGTCAGCCCCAGCATTTT
>TRBJ1-6|TRBV29-1|-|TRBD1
CSAGQGVNSPLHF
TGCAGCGCCGGACAGGGTGTAAATTCACCCCTCCACTTT
>TRBJ1-6|TRBV10-2|-|-
CASTARNSPLHF
TGCGCCAGCACCGCAAGAAATTCACCCCTCCACTTT
>TRBJ2-7|TRBV5-4|-|TRBD1
CASNRDREHEQYF
TGTGCCAGCAACCGGGACAGGGAACACGAGCAGTACTTC
>TRBJ1-2|TRBV2|-|-
CASNRGGEYGYTF
TGTGCCAGCAATCGAGGGGGGGAGTATGGCTACACCTTC
>TRBJ2-3|TRBV28|-|-
CASSPSPWGRGTDTQYF
TGTGCCAGCAGTCCATCACCGTGGGGGCGTGGCACAGATACGCAGTATTTT
>TRBJ1-3|TRBV7-9|-|-
CASSLGTPPNTIYF
TGTGCCAGCAGCCTCGGGACACCCCCAAACACCATATATTTT
>TRBJ2-3|TRBV4-1|-|TRBD1
CASSQTGLNTDTQYF
TGCGCCAGCAGCCAGACAGGGCTTAACACAGATACGCAGTATTTT
>TRBJ2-2|TRBV6-1|-|-
CAGKRRINTGELFF
TGTGCCGGTAAAAGACGGATCAACACCGGGGAGCTGTTTTTT
>TRBJ1-2|TRBV4-2|-|-
CASSQERAGYTF
TGTGCCAGCAGCCAAGAGAGGGCTGGCTACACCTTC
>TRBJ1-2|TRBV19|-|-
CASSIRGDYGYTF
TGTGCCAGTAGTATAAGGGGGGACTATGGCTACACCTTC
>TRBJ1-2|TRBV2|once|-
CASAEDYGYTF
TGTGCCAGCGCGGAGGACTATGGCTACACCTTC
>TRBJ2-7|TRBV7-9|-|TRBD1
CASSLAGTGSIYEQYF
TGTGCCAGCAGCTTAGCGGGGACAGGATCTATATACGAGCAGTACTTC
>TRBJ2-3|TRBV30|-|-
CAWRRGDRDTDTQYF
TGTGCCTGGAGGCGGGGGGACAGGGACACAGATACGCAGTATTTT
>TRBJ1-2|TRBV7-2|-|-
CASSSEDKGSYGYTF
TGTGCCAGCAGCAGTGAAGATAAGGGCAGCTATGGCTACACCTTC
>TRBJ1-6|TRBV5-4|-|TRBD1
CASSLDTGANSPLHF
TGTGCCAGCAGCTTGGATACAGGGGCTAATTCACCCCTCCACTTT
>TRBJ2-7|TRBV9|-|TRBD1
CASSVGTSGTGQGEQYF
TGTGCCAGCAGCGTAGGAACCTCCGGGACAGGGCAAGGGGAGCAGTACTTC
>TRBJ1-5|TRBV15|-|-
CATSRDAGSGQPQHF
TGTGCCACCAGCAGAGATGCAGGGTCGGGTCAGCCCCAGCATTTT
>TRBJ2-7|TRBV5-4|-|-
CASSLDPGIYEQYF
TGTGCCAGCAGCTTGGATCCGGGTATCTACGAGCAGTACTTC
>TRBJ2-2|TRBV5-1|-|-
CASSEQGLPNTGELFF
TGCGCCAGCAGCGAACAGGGATTGCCGAACACCGGGGAGCTGTTTTTT
>TRBJ2-2|TRBV7-2|once|TRBD2
CASSLVWGGTHTGELFF
TGTGCCAGCAGCTTAGTATGGGGAGGGACCCACACCGGGGAGCTGTTTTTT
>TRBJ2-1|TRBV5-1|-|TRBD2
CASSKTSGNEQFF
TGCGCCAGCAGCAAGACTAGCGGCAATGAGCAGTTCTTC
>TRBJ1-2|TRBV6-5|-|-
CASSYIGGNGYTF
TGTGCCAGCAGTTATATAGGGGGTAACGGCTACACCTTC
>TRBJ1-2|TRBV7-2|-|-
CASSEHNPTGGYTF
TGTGCCAGCAGCGAACACAATCCCACAGGGGGCTACACCTTC
>TRBJ2-2|TRBV4-1|-|-
CASSQVLVPNTGELFF
TGCGCCAGCAGCCAAGTTTTGGTTCCGAACACCGGGGAGCTGTTTTTT